This TCR beta chain was retrieved from a study of blood T cell repertoires in COVID-19. Study overall: COVID-19 samples, acute and convalescent, were from the United States, Italy and Spain. T cells, B-cell-depleted T cells, or PBMCs provided the cDNA or gDNA that served as material.

In the original workflow: Nucleated cell number was recorded as an estimate derived from reference gene primer amplification. The assay was immunoSEQ multiplex PCR, and TCRdb's table has in-frame clones only and misses some. D and trimming come from the DNA, and the V and J calls and clone size come from that table. The profile shows around 260,000 clones, around four fifths of them singletons. The sequencing sample was made of peripheral blood. The TCR sequence derives from a man in his sixties who had recovered from COVID-19.

This CDR3 is CASSVDASPYGYTF. In nucleotides, the CDR3 is TGTGCCAGCAGCGTAGACGCAAGCCCCTATGGCTACACCTTC. The chain carries TRBV9 and TRBJ1-2; no clear D. The CDR3 is made up of 14 amino acids. V lost 0 bases and J lost 4, with 10 bases in between. CDR1 and CDR2 (germline): SGDLS, YYNGEE. Drawing the rest from reference TRBV9 and TRBJ1-2, the complete variable domain is DSGVTQTPKHLITATGQRVTLRCSPRSGDLSVYWYQQSLDQGLQFLIQYYNGEERAKGNILERFSAQQFPDLHSELNLSSLELGDSALYFCASSVDASPYGYTFGSGTRLTVV.